This paragraph reports one TCR beta chain. Its cognate antigen is unknown. Amplification yielded TCR beta CDR3 regions, with RNA transcripts as the source. In the first-round RT-PCR of the TCR CDR3, the HTBI primer set was used. One entry per CDR3 protein, called by TCRdb with MiXCR from the multiplex PCR reads. The data contain 700,000 or so distinct CDR3 sequences, 15% to 20% of them singletons. The CDR3 extends over 13 amino acids. CDR1 and CDR2 from the germline V gene are KGHSH and LQKENI. The V segment lost 5 bases and the J segment 7 bases; nucleotides outside the gene matches: 4. The data derive from a study of T cells in Graves' hyperthyroidism and ophthalmopathy. The study excluded patients with uncontrolled infection, other autoimmune disease, pregnancy or lactation. Notes on the study in general: Blood samples included most of the expanded thyroid clonotypes exceeding 0.001. Ophthalmopathy cases were set apart from stable hyperthyroidism by a 13 V-J model.

This chain connects TRBV18 to TRBJ1-4, with TRBD1 identical over 7 bases. Sequencing input: blood. The clonotype originates from a man between 18 and 29 years old with Graves' hyperthyroidism. The CDR3 DNA reads as TGTGCCAGCTCAGCCGGGACAGCTGAAAAACTGTTTTTT. This sequence encodes CASSAGTAEKLFF.